These 10 T cell receptor beta chains were sequenced from one sample in a study of T cell responses to AZD1222 COVID-19 vaccine. TCRdb's copy holds only in-frame clones and misses some; the assay was immunoSEQ multiplex PCR. The table has approximately 160,000 clones, roughly 94% seen once. The source was peripheral blood, collected 28 days after the second AZD1222 dose. All receptors come from an adult who received the AZD1222 COVID-19 vaccine.

The rearrangement joins TRBV7-8 to TRBJ1-6, with D tentatively TRBD1 (5 bases). Between the trimmed V and J ends, which lost 3 bases and 3 bases, there was a span of 12 bases. From germline, CDR1 is SGHVS and CDR2 FQNEAQ. The CDR3 loop spans 16 amino acids. The CDR3 sequence: CASSFEGPDYNSPLHF. The CDR3 nucleotides read TGTGCCAGCAGCTTCGAGGGACCCGACTATAATTCACCCCTCCACTTT.

V gene TRBV27 combines with J gene TRBJ1-1, with D possibly TRBD1 on 5 matching bases. Per germline, CDR1 MNHEY and CDR2 SMNVEV (reference sequence). This CDR3 comprises 13 residues. V lost 8 bases and J lost 2, with 12 bases in between. The CDR3 loop reads CASSWQGNTEAFF. For the CDR3, the DNA is TGTGCCAGCTCTTGGCAGGGTAACACTGAAGCTTTCTTT.

CDR3 region: CASSDLGGRTEAFF. DNA for the CDR3: TGTGCCAGCAGTGATTTGGGGGGTAGGACTGAAGCTTTCTTT. The chain combines TRBV6-1 with TRBJ1-1; possible D gene TRBD1, 5 bases. Germline V gene lookup returns CDR1 MNHNS and CDR2 SASEGT. The CDR3 spans 14 residues. Trimming took off 3 bases at V and 5 bases at J, with 13 bases between the two ends.

The chain links TRBV15 to TRBJ2-2; weak D call: TRBD1 (5 bases). Trimming stripped 7 bases from V and 4 bases from J, with 13 bases between. This CDR3 comprises 14 residues. Per the germline V gene, CDR1 is LNHNV and CDR2 is YYDKDF (reference sequence). DNA for the CDR3: TGTGCCACCAATCAGGGCCCGAGCACCGGGGAGCTGTTTTTT. It is translated as CATNQGPSTGELFF.

The CDR3 spells CASSLGTGWAFF. The DNA for the CDR3 is TGTGCCAGCAGTCTCGGGACAGGGTGGGCTTTCTTT. V and J are TRBV12-3 or TRBV12-4 and TRBJ1-1; 9 bases align to TRBD1. V was clipped by 5 bases and J by 11 bases; unmatched bases: 6. The CDR3 is 12 amino acids.

The rearrangement joins TRBV9 to TRBJ1-6; possible D gene TRBD1, 6 bases. The CDR3 sequence is 15 residues long. The germline gives CDR1 SGDLS, CDR2 YYNGEE. V was trimmed by 4 bases and J by 7 bases, leaving 15 bases between them. CDR3 in DNA: TGTGCCAGCAGCTCCCAGGGGCTTGGGAATTCACCCCTCCACTTT. Amino acids: CASSSQGLGNSPLHF.

The chain employs TRBV5-1 and TRBJ2-7; D is perhaps TRBD1 or TRBD2 (5 bases each). Germline V gene data show CDR1 as SGHRS and CDR2 as YFSETQ. The CDR3 sequence is 15 residues long. The V end lost 4 bases, the J end lost 0 bases, and 14 bases lay between the germline ends. CDR3 residues: CASSGGPVTSYEQYF. The CDR3 DNA sequence: TGCGCCAGCAGCGGGGGACCAGTTACCTCCTACGAGCAGTACTTC.

Remarks on this clone: Other DNA sequences within the sample encode an identical CDR3. This chain connects TRBV18 to TRBJ1-1; TRBD1 is a possible D gene (5 bases). V was trimmed by 3 bases and J by 1 base, leaving 9 bases between them. Germline values: CDR1 KGHSH, CDR2 LQKENI. The CDR3 totals 14 residues. The CDR3 sequence is CASSPRQGNTEAFF. The CDR3 nucleotides are TGTGCCAGCTCACCCCGGCAGGGGAACACTGAAGCTTTCTTT.

This clone showed up just once. The chain links TRBV2 to TRBJ1-5, with a tentative D call TRBD1 (6 bases). V gave up 4 bases and J gave up 4 bases, with 14 bases separating them. Germline V gene data show CDR1 as SNHLY and CDR2 as FYNNEI. The CDR3 covers 15 residues. The CDR3 sequence: CASSAEGGGNQPQHF. As DNA, the CDR3 is TGTGCCAGCAGTGCGGAGGGGGGGGGAAATCAGCCCCAGCATTTT.

This chain connects TRBV5-1 to TRBJ1-6; D might be TRBD1 (5 bases). V gave up 0 bases and J gave up 8 bases, with 12 bases separating them. In germline, CDR1 is SGHRS, CDR2 YFSETQ. The CDR3 totals 15 residues. The DNA of the CDR3 is TGCGCCAGCAGCTTGGCCCAGGGTTTCGATTCACCCCTCCACTTT. As protein: CASSLAQGFDSPLHF.